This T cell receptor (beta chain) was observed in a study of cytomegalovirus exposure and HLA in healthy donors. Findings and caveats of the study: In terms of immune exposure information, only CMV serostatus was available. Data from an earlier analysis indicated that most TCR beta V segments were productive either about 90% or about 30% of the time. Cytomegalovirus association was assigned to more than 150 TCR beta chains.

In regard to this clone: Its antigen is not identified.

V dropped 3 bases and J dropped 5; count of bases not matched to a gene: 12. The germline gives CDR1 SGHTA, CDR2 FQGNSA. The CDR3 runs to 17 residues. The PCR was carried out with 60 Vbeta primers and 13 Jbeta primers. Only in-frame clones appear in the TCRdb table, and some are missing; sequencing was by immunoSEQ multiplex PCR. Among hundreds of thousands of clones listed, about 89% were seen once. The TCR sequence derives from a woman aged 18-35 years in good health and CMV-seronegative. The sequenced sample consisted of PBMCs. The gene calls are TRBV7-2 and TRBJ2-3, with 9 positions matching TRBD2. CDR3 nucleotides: TGTGCCAGCAGCTTTCCGGTGGCGGGGGGGCCGGTAGATACGCAGTATTTT. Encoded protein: CASSFPVAGGPVDTQYF.